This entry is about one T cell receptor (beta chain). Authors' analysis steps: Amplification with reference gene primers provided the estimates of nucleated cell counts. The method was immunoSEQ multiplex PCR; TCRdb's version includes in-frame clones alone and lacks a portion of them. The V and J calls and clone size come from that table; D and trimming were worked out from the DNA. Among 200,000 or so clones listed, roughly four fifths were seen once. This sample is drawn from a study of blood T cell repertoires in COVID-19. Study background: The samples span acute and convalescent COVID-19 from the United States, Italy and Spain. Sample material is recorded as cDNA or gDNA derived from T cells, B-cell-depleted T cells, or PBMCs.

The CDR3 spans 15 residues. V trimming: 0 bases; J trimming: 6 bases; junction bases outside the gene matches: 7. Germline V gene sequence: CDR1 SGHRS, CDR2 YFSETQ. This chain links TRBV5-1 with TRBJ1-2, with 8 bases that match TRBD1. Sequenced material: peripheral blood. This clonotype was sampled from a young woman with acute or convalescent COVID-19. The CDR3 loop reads CASSLGQGAQDGYTF. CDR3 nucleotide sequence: TGCGCCAGCAGCTTGGGTCAGGGGGCTCAGGATGGCTACACCTTC.